This is a list of T cell receptor beta chains from one sample in a study of blood T cell repertoires in COVID-19. TCRdb's copy holds only in-frame clones and misses some; the assay was immunoSEQ multiplex PCR. The table lists around 300,000 clones, approximately 90% of them singletons. Sequenced: peripheral blood. The receptor source for this set is a woman between 40 and 50 years old with acute or convalescent COVID-19. Each CDR3 is given with its conserved first and last residue. D genes are given only for firm matches. Clone size is shown for a subset of rows, as once, few, many or a class of expanded clone.

abundance: few
v_gene: TRBV5-5
d_gene: .
j_gene: TRBJ2-3
CDR3aa: CASSPDSGGDTQYF
CDR3nt: TGTGCCAGCAGCCCGGATAGCGGTGGAGATACGCAGTATTTT

abundance: .
v_gene: TRBV5-6
d_gene: TRBD1
j_gene: TRBJ1-3
CDR3aa: CASSLEGASGNTIYF
CDR3nt: TGTGCCAGCAGCTTAGAGGGGGCGTCTGGAAACACCATATATTTT

abundance: few
v_gene: TRBV2
d_gene: TRBD2
j_gene: TRBJ2-3
CDR3aa: CASSAITGLGTSTDTQYF
CDR3nt: TGTGCCAGCAGTGCTATTACGGGACTAGGGACTAGCACAGATACGCAGTATTTT

abundance: .
v_gene: TRBV6-4
d_gene: TRBD1
j_gene: TRBJ1-2
CDR3aa: CASSVNVGTGGGYTF
CDR3nt: TGTGCCAGCAGTGTCAACGTGGGGACAGGGGGTGGCTACACCTTC

abundance: .
v_gene: TRBV7-8
d_gene: TRBD1
j_gene: TRBJ1-1
CDR3aa: CASSLVDRGGTEAFF
CDR3nt: TGTGCCAGCAGCTTAGTGGACAGGGGGGGGACTGAAGCTTTCTTT

abundance: .
v_gene: TRBV6-2/TRBV6-3
d_gene: .
j_gene: TRBJ2-1
CDR3aa: CASSYPDYSSSYNEQFF
CDR3nt: TGTGCCAGCAGTTACCCTGACTACTCGAGCTCCTACAATGAGCAGTTCTTC

abundance: .
v_gene: TRBV6-5
d_gene: .
j_gene: TRBJ1-5
CDR3aa: CASSYVQGGNQPQHF
CDR3nt: TGTGCCAGCAGTTACGTACAGGGAGGCAATCAGCCCCAGCATTTT

abundance: .
v_gene: TRBV12-5
d_gene: TRBD2
j_gene: TRBJ2-5
CDR3aa: CASGLGLAGHQETQYF
CDR3nt: TGTGCTAGTGGTTTAGGACTAGCGGGGCACCAAGAGACCCAGTACTTC

abundance: once
v_gene: TRBV4-1
d_gene: .
j_gene: TRBJ1-4
CDR3aa: CASSQDRAGGKKLFF
CDR3nt: TGCGCCAGCAGCCAAGATAGAGCCGGGGGGAAAAAACTGTTTTTT

abundance: few
v_gene: TRBV5-1
d_gene: .
j_gene: TRBJ1-1
CDR3aa: CASSLPETTEAFF
CDR3nt: TGCGCCAGCAGCTTGCCGGAGACCACTGAAGCTTTCTTT

abundance: .
v_gene: TRBV27
d_gene: .
j_gene: TRBJ2-6
CDR3aa: CASGGDWRVSGANVLTF
CDR3nt: TGTGCCAGCGGAGGAGATTGGCGGGTTTCTGGGGCCAACGTCCTGACTTTC

abundance: .
v_gene: TRBV9
d_gene: TRBD2
j_gene: TRBJ2-3
CDR3aa: CASTTSSGGASDTQYF
CDR3nt: TGTGCCAGCACCACTTCTAGCGGGGGGGCCTCAGATACGCAGTATTTT

abundance: .
v_gene: TRBV15
d_gene: TRBD1
j_gene: TRBJ1-4
CDR3aa: CATSRDSGQGENEKLFF
CDR3nt: TGTGCCACCAGCAGAGATAGCGGACAGGGGGAGAATGAAAAACTGTTTTTT

abundance: .
v_gene: TRBV19
d_gene: .
j_gene: TRBJ2-2
CDR3aa: CASSLSGVPGELFF
CDR3nt: TGTGCCAGTAGCCTCTCAGGGGTTCCCGGGGAGCTGTTTTTT

abundance: .
v_gene: TRBV5-8
d_gene: TRBD1
j_gene: TRBJ2-1
CDR3aa: CASVNRGIWNEQFF
CDR3nt: TGTGCCAGCGTGAACAGGGGAATATGGAATGAGCAGTTCTTC

abundance: .
v_gene: TRBV7-6
d_gene: TRBD2
j_gene: TRBJ2-3
CDR3aa: CASSLAPPGPVSGGDTQYF
CDR3nt: TGTGCCAGCAGCTTAGCCCCCCCCGGCCCGGTTAGCGGGGGCGATACGCAGTATTTT

abundance: .
v_gene: TRBV5-4
d_gene: .
j_gene: TRBJ2-2
CDR3aa: CASSLDRVAANTGELFF
CDR3nt: TGTGCCAGCAGCTTGGACAGGGTTGCTGCGAACACCGGGGAGCTGTTTTTT

abundance: .
v_gene: TRBV4-1
d_gene: .
j_gene: TRBJ1-4
CDR3aa: CASSQEGVTNEKLFF
CDR3nt: TGCGCCAGCAGCCAAGAAGGGGTAACTAATGAAAAACTGTTTTTT

abundance: once
v_gene: TRBV25-1
d_gene: .
j_gene: TRBJ1-4
CDR3aa: CASSGTGRVSEKLFF
CDR3nt: TGTGCCAGCAGTGGTACAGGGAGGGTTAGTGAAAAACTGTTTTTT

abundance: .
v_gene: TRBV28
d_gene: .
j_gene: TRBJ1-2
CDR3aa: CASSLQILGQTLYGYTF
CDR3nt: TGTGCCAGCAGTTTACAAATCCTCGGACAGACTCTCTATGGCTACACCTTC

abundance: .
v_gene: TRBV2
d_gene: .
j_gene: TRBJ1-4
CDR3aa: CASSLKHYEKLFF
CDR3nt: TGTGCCAGCAGTTTAAAGCATTATGAAAAACTGTTTTTT

abundance: once
v_gene: TRBV11-2
d_gene: .
j_gene: TRBJ1-1
CDR3aa: CASSLDASWAQQNTEAFF
CDR3nt: TGTGCCAGCAGCTTAGATGCGTCATGGGCACAGCAGAACACTGAAGCTTTCTTT

abundance: .
v_gene: TRBV28
d_gene: .
j_gene: TRBJ2-5
CDR3aa: CASSFGQGETQYF
CDR3nt: TGTGCCAGCAGTTTTGGGCAGGGGGAGACCCAGTACTTC

abundance: .
v_gene: TRBV20-1
d_gene: .
j_gene: TRBJ2-1
CDR3aa: CSASSVEQFF
CDR3nt: TGCAGTGCTAGTAGCGTAGAGCAGTTCTTC

abundance: .
v_gene: TRBV30
d_gene: TRBD2
j_gene: TRBJ2-5
CDR3aa: CACQAGGGETQYF
CDR3nt: TGTGCCTGTCAAGCGGGGGGGGGAGAGACCCAGTACTTC

abundance: .
v_gene: TRBV9
d_gene: TRBD1
j_gene: TRBJ1-2
CDR3aa: CASSPRTGGIPGYTF
CDR3nt: TGTGCCAGCAGCCCTCGGACAGGGGGCATACCTGGCTACACCTTC

abundance: .
v_gene: TRBV7-3
d_gene: .
j_gene: TRBJ2-5
CDR3aa: CASSLTRGNTETQYF
CDR3nt: TGTGCCAGCAGCTTAACGCGAGGGAACACAGAGACCCAGTACTTC

abundance: .
v_gene: TRBV27
d_gene: TRBD1
j_gene: TRBJ1-4
CDR3aa: CASSQLQGAGGKLFF
CDR3nt: TGTGCCAGCAGTCAACTACAGGGGGCCGGAGGAAAACTGTTTTTT

abundance: .
v_gene: TRBV14
d_gene: .
j_gene: TRBJ1-2
CDR3aa: CASSQLEPLDYGYTF
CDR3nt: TGTGCCAGCAGCCAGTTGGAGCCCCTGGACTATGGCTACACCTTC

abundance: .
v_gene: TRBV5-6
d_gene: TRBD1
j_gene: TRBJ1-2
CDR3aa: CASSPLGQSYGYTF
CDR3nt: TGTGCCAGCAGCCCTTTGGGACAGTCCTATGGCTACACCTTC

abundance: .
v_gene: TRBV2
d_gene: .
j_gene: TRBJ2-5
CDR3aa: CASPKSASAETQYF
CDR3nt: TGTGCCAGCCCCAAGTCCGCTAGCGCTGAGACCCAGTACTTC

abundance: .
v_gene: TRBV11-2
d_gene: TRBD2
j_gene: TRBJ2-5
CDR3aa: CASSQGLAGGLGYQETQYF
CDR3nt: TGTGCCAGCAGCCAGGGACTAGCGGGGGGTCTAGGGTACCAAGAGACCCAGTACTTC

abundance: .
v_gene: TRBV5-1
d_gene: .
j_gene: TRBJ1-1
CDR3aa: CASSLSPGSISEAFF
CDR3nt: TGCGCCAGCAGCTTGTCTCCGGGTAGTATCTCTGAAGCTTTCTTT

abundance: .
v_gene: TRBV7-9
d_gene: TRBD1
j_gene: TRBJ2-3
CDR3aa: CASSSTQGQGSTDTQYF
CDR3nt: TGTGCCAGCAGCTCAACACAAGGACAGGGCTCCACAGATACGCAGTATTTT

abundance: few
v_gene: TRBV4-1
d_gene: .
j_gene: TRBJ1-2
CDR3aa: CASSQQASEGYGYTF
CDR3nt: TGCGCCAGCAGCCAGCAGGCTTCGGAGGGCTATGGCTACACCTTC

abundance: .
v_gene: TRBV7-9
d_gene: TRBD1
j_gene: TRBJ1-4
CDR3aa: CASSPSGQINEKLFF
CDR3nt: TGTGCCAGCAGCCCATCGGGACAGATCAATGAAAAACTGTTTTTT

abundance: .
v_gene: TRBV6-5
d_gene: .
j_gene: TRBJ2-5
CDR3aa: CASSFTWAETQYF
CDR3nt: TGTGCCAGCAGTTTCACGTGGGCAGAGACCCAGTACTTC

abundance: .
v_gene: TRBV6-5
d_gene: TRBD1
j_gene: TRBJ1-2
CDR3aa: CASRTGAPNYGYTF
CDR3nt: TGTGCCAGCAGGACAGGGGCTCCTAACTATGGCTACACCTTC

abundance: .
v_gene: TRBV14
d_gene: TRBD1
j_gene: TRBJ1-2
CDR3aa: CASSQGPGGDYYGYTF
CDR3nt: TGTGCCAGCAGCCAAGGACCAGGGGGCGACTACTATGGCTACACCTTC

abundance: .
v_gene: TRBV12-5
d_gene: TRBD1
j_gene: TRBJ2-5
CDR3aa: CASGLGRQGARETQYF
CDR3nt: TGTGCTAGTGGTTTGGGGAGGCAGGGGGCAAGGGAGACCCAGTACTTC

abundance: .
v_gene: TRBV15
d_gene: .
j_gene: TRBJ1-1
CDR3aa: CATLPTLDYTEAFF
CDR3nt: TGTGCCACCCTTCCGACCCTGGACTACACTGAAGCTTTCTTT

abundance: .
v_gene: TRBV7-2
d_gene: .
j_gene: TRBJ2-5
CDR3aa: CASRYKGLKQETQYF
CDR3nt: TGTGCCAGCAGGTATAAAGGACTGAAACAAGAGACCCAGTACTTC

abundance: .
v_gene: TRBV7-8
d_gene: .
j_gene: TRBJ1-2
CDR3aa: CASSLTVSTVNYGYTF
CDR3nt: TGTGCCAGCAGCTTAACCGTATCGACAGTTAACTATGGCTACACCTTC

abundance: .
v_gene: TRBV6-1
d_gene: .
j_gene: TRBJ1-2
CDR3aa: CASSEGRGANYGYTF
CDR3nt: TGTGCCAGCAGTGAAGGGAGGGGAGCTAACTATGGCTACACCTTC

abundance: .
v_gene: TRBV27
d_gene: .
j_gene: TRBJ1-3
CDR3aa: CASRDRNMQTIYF
CDR3nt: TGTGCCAGCAGGGACAGAAATATGCAGACCATATATTTT

abundance: few
v_gene: TRBV6-6
d_gene: .
j_gene: TRBJ1-6
CDR3aa: CASRPTGLGSPLHF
CDR3nt: TGTGCCAGCAGGCCAACAGGCCTGGGGTCACCCCTCCACTTT

abundance: .
v_gene: TRBV3-1/TRBV3-2
d_gene: .
j_gene: TRBJ1-2
CDR3aa: CASSRGGGYTF
CDR3nt: TGTGCCAGCAGCCGGGGGGGTGGCTACACCTTC

abundance: .
v_gene: TRBV7-2
d_gene: TRBD1
j_gene: TRBJ1-2
CDR3aa: CASRSGTGGYGYTF
CDR3nt: TGTGCCAGCAGATCCGGGACAGGGGGATATGGCTACACCTTC